This TCR beta chain was sequenced for a study of CD8+ T cells in alopecia areata. The overall study: The drug, oral tofacitinib, was given to treated patients at 5 to 10 mg twice daily. After 6 to 18 months of tofacitinib, follow-up continued 6 months off drug. General study results and limits: The study found higher clonality in lesional than normal scalp, especially in alopecia totalis/universalis.

Samples from alopecia areata patients were lesional scalp punch biopsies and peripheral blood. Trimming took 4 bases from V and 1 from J, leaving 12 bases between them. The germline CDR1 and CDR2 sequences are SQVTM and ANQGSEA. The CDR3 covers 14 residues. TCR sequencing used cDNA made by reverse transcription of extracted RNA. The repertoire was sequenced with immunoSEQ multiplex PCR; TCRdb's copy has only in-frame clones and lacks some. Of more than 200,000 clones in the sample, 67% are singletons; the top ten hold around 1.2%. About this clone itself: Its cognate antigen is unknown.

The rearrangement links TRBV29-1 to TRBJ2-3, with TRBD1 as a possible D gene (6 bases). The source was CD4+ T cells sorted from blood, collected at week 0. The clonotype originates from a human donor with alopecia areata. CDR3 region: CSVGRTAGTDTQYF. CDR3 sequence (DNA): TGCAGCGTTGGCCGGACAGCAGGCACAGATACGCAGTATTTT.